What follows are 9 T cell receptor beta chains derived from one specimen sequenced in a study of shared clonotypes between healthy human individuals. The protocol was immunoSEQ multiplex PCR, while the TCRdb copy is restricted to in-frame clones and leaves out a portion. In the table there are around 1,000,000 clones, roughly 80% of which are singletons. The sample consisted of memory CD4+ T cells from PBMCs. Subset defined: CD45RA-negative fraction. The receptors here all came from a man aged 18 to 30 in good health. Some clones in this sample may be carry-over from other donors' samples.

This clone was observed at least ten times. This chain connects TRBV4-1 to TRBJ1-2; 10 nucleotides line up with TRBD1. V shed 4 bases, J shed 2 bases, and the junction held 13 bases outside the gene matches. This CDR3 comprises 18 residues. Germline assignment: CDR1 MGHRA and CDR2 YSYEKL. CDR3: CASSPTGTGARKNYGYTF. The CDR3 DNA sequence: TGCGCCAGCAGCCCAACCGGGACAGGGGCCCGGAAGAACTATGGCTACACCTTC.

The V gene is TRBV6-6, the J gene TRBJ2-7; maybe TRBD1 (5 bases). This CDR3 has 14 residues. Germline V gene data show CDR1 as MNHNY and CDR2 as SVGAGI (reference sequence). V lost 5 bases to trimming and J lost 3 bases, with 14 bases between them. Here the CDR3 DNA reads TGTGCCAGCAGTAACATAGGGGCCTACTACGAGCAGTACTTC. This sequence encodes CASSNIGAYYEQYF.

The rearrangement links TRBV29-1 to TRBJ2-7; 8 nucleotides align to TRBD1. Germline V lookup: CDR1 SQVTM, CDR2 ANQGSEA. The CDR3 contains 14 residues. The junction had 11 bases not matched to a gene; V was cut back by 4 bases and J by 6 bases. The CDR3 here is CSVVPGGLFREQYF. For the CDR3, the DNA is TGCAGCGTTGTTCCAGGGGGCCTTTTCCGCGAGCAGTACTTC.

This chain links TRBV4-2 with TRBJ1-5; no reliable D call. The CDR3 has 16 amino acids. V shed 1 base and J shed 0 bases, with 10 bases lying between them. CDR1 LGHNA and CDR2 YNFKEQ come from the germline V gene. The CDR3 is CASSQATGISNQPQHF. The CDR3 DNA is TGTGCCAGCAGCCAAGCGACCGGGATTAGCAATCAGCCCCAGCATTTT.

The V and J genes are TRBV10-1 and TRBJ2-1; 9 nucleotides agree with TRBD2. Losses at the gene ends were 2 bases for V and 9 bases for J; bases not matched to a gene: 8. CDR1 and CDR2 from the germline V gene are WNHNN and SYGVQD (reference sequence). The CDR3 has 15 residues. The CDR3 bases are TGCGCCAGCAGTGAGAAAATAGCGGGAGCTCTTGAGCAGTTCTTC. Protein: CASSEKIAGALEQFF.

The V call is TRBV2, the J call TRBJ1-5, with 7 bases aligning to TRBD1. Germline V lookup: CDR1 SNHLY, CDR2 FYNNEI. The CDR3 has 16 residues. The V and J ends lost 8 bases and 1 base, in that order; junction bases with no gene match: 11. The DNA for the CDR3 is TGTGCCAGCCGTCCCCACAGGGGAATGAGCAATCAGCCCCAGCATTTT. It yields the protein CASRPHRGMSNQPQHF.

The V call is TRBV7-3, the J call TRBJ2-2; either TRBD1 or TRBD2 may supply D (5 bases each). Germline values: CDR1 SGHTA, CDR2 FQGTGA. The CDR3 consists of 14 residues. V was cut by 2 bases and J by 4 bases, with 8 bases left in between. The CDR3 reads CASSLVGATGELFF. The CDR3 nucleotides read TGTGCCAGCAGCTTAGTCGGGGCCACCGGGGAGCTGTTTTTT.

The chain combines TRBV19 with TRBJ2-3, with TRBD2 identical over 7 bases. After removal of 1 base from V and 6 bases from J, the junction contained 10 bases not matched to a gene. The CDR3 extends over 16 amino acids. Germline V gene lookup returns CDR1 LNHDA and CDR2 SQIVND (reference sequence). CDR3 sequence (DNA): TGTGCCAGTAGTATAGGAGCTAGCGGCTCTGGGGATACGCAGTATTTT. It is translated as CASSIGASGSGDTQYF.

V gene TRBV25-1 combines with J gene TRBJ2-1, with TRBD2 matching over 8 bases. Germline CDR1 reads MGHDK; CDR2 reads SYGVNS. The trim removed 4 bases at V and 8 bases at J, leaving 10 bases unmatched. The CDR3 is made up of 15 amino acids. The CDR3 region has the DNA TGTGCCAGCAGTGCTCCGGGACTAGAGTTTGATGAGCAGTTCTTC. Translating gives CASSAPGLEFDEQFF.